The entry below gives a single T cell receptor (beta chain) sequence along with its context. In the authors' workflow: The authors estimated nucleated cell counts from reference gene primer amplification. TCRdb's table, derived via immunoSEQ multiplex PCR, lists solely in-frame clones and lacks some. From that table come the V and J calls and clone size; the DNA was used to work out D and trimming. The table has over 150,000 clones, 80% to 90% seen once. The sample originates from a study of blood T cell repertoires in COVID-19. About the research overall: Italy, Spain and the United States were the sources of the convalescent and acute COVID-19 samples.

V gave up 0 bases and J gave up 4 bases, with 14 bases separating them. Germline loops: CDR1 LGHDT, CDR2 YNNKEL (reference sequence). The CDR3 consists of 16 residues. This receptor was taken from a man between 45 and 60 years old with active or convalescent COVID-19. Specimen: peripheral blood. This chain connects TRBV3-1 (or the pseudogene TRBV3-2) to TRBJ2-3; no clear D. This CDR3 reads CASSQEVRTLPDTQYF. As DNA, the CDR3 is TGTGCCAGCAGCCAAGAGGTGCGTACCCTCCCAGATACGCAGTATTTT.